A single sample gave rise to the 14 T cell receptor beta chains below, sequenced in a study of human T cells and chemical hapten exposure. TCRdb re-called the RACE reads through MiXCR, storing one row per CDR3 protein. The data hold roughly 100,000 distinct CDR3 sequences, with around 12% observed a single time. Time point of the sample: pre-sensitization, week 0. As for treatment: therapeutic diphenylcyclopropenone sensitization with weekly scalp DPC. Specimen: whole blood, collected in connection with sensitization to the hapten diphenylcyclopropenone (DPC). The receptors were sampled from a woman between 45 and 60 years old with alopecia areata. Some clones in this sample may be carry-over from other donors' samples.

V and J are TRBV28 and TRBJ2-7; no reliable D call. V was shortened by 5 bases and J by 6 bases, with 11 bases between the two germline ends. CDR3 length: 12 residues. CDR1 is MDHEN, CDR2 SYDVKM, per germline. CDR3 sequence: CASSPTGVEQYF. The DNA of the CDR3 is TGTGCCAGCAGTCCAACGGGTGTCGAGCAGTACTTC.

This clonotype appeared a few times. The V call is TRBV3-1, the J call TRBJ1-1, with 10 positions matching TRBD1. J lost 9 bases, V lost 3 bases, and 13 bases had no gene match. Per the germline V gene, CDR1 is LGHDT and CDR2 is YNNKEL (reference sequence). The CDR3 loop spans 16 amino acids. In DNA, the CDR3 is TGTGCCAGCAGCCACCGGGCCGGGACAGGGGCGGCCCAAGCTTTCTTT. As protein: CASSHRAGTGAAQAFF.

The chain carries TRBV7-9 and TRBJ2-4; D might be TRBD1 or TRBD2, each matching 6 bases. The CDR3 totals 15 residues. CDR1 and CDR2 (germline): SEHNR, FQNEAQ (reference sequence). With 5 bases removed from V and 1 base from J, the gap between germline ends came to 12 bases. The CDR3 reads CASSPLGGAKNIQYF. The CDR3 DNA is TGTGCCAGCAGCCCCCTAGGGGGGGCCAAAAACATTCAGTACTTC.

Many counts were recorded for this clonotype. This chain joins TRBV20-1 and TRBJ2-2, with 9 positions matching TRBD1. With 6 bases clipped from V and 2 bases from J, the junction kept 4 bases outside the gene matches. CDR1 DFQATT and CDR2 SNEGSKA come from the germline V gene (reference sequence). The CDR3 has 14 residues. The CDR3 reads CSATGGLNTGELFF. The CDR3 DNA is TGCAGTGCAACAGGGGGCTTAAACACCGGGGAGCTGTTTTTT.

CDR3 residues: CASSERGSGEKLFF. CDR3 sequence (DNA): TGTGCCAGCAGTGAAAGGGGGTCGGGTGAAAAACTGTTTTTT. The V call is TRBV2, the J call TRBJ1-4, with a weak D call TRBD1 (6 bases). There are 14 residues in the CDR3. CDR1 SNHLY and CDR2 FYNNEI come from the germline V gene. V was pared by 2 bases and J by 7 bases, with 11 bases between. Full variable domain (remainder filled in from reference TRBV2 and TRBJ1-4): EPEVTQTPSHQVTQMGQEVILRCVPISNHLYFYWYRQILGQKVEFLVSFYNNEISEKSEIFDDQFSVERPDGSNFTLKIRSTKLEDSAMYFCASSERGSGEKLFFGSGTQLSVL.

This chain connects TRBV12-3 or TRBV12-4 to TRBJ1-1; D uncertain. V was pared by 4 bases and J by 4 bases, with 10 bases between. The length of the CDR3 is 13 residues. CDR3 sequence (DNA): TGTGCCAGCAGTTCCCGGGCTAGCACTGAAGCTTTCTTT. Its translation: CASSSRASTEAFF.

This clonotype showed up just a few times. The rearrangement links TRBV3-1 to TRBJ1-1, with D maybe TRBD1 (5 bases). The V and J ends lost 0 bases and 4 bases respectively, with 6 bases between them. The CDR3 length is 13 residues. The germline V gene encodes CDR1 LGHDT and CDR2 YNNKEL (reference sequence). CDR3 DNA: TGTGCCAGCAGCCAAGAGGGGGGCACTGAAGCTTTCTTT. This translates into CASSQEGGTEAFF.

This chain joins TRBV24-1 and TRBJ2-1; the match to TRBD2 covers 11 bases. Looked up from germline, CDR1 is KGHDR and CDR2 is SFDVKD. This CDR3 is 17 amino acids long. The junction had 9 bases not matched to a gene; V was cut back by 7 bases and J by 2 bases. This chain's CDR3 is CATSAPGTSGPYNEQFF. As DNA, the CDR3 is TGTGCCACCAGCGCCCCCGGGACTAGCGGCCCCTACAATGAGCAGTTCTTC.

The sample holds a few counts of this clonotype. V gene TRBV7-2 combines with J gene TRBJ2-3; 7 bases match TRBD2. Germline assignment: CDR1 SGHTA and CDR2 FQGNSA. The CDR3 contains 16 residues. V was pared by 0 bases and J by 5 bases, with 8 bases of the junction left unmatched. The CDR3 nucleotides are TGTGCCAGCAGCTTAGCGAGCGGGAAACGGGGAGATACGCAGTATTTT. It codes for CASSLASGKRGDTQYF.

This clonotype was found a few times. CDR3 DNA sequence: TGCGCCAGCTTGATTGGGACAAACCATAATTCACCCCTCCACTTT. This gives the protein CASLIGTNHNSPLHF. The chain uses TRBV10-2 and TRBJ1-6; TRBD1 might be the D (6 bases). Trimming took off 8 bases at V and 5 bases at J, with 16 bases between the two ends. Germline V gene data show CDR1 as WSHSY and CDR2 as SAAADI. This CDR3 contains 15 residues.

The J gene is TRBJ2-3, the V gene TRBV7-8; 7 nucleotides align to TRBD2. V lost 0 bases to trimming and J lost 0 bases; unmatched junction nucleotides: 6. The CDR3 extends over 17 amino acids. Germline V lookup: CDR1 SGHVS, CDR2 FQNEAQ. DNA of the CDR3: TGTGCCAGCAGCTTAGCGGGCCCTAGCGGCAGCACAGATACGCAGTATTTT. This gives the protein CASSLAGPSGSTDTQYF. The variable domain in full, with the rest retrieved from reference TRBV7-8 and TRBJ2-3, is GAGVSQSPRYKVAKRGQDVALRCDPISGHVSLFWYQQALGQGPEFLTYFQNEAQLDKSGLPSDRFFAERPEGSVSTLKIQRTQQEDSAVYLCASSLAGPSGSTDTQYFGPGTRLTVL.

This clonotype was counted only a few times. The chain employs TRBV20-1 and TRBJ1-2; D ambiguous. The CDR3 spans 17 residues. The germline gives CDR1 DFQATT, CDR2 SNEGSKA (reference sequence). The CDR3 spells CSSSLPPTDVANYGYTF. CDR3 DNA sequence: TGCAGCTCAAGCCTTCCCCCGACCGACGTAGCTAACTATGGCTACACCTTC.

This clonotype has a handful of counts. J is TRBJ1-1 and V is TRBV11-2; no clear D gene. The CDR3 spans 14 residues. The germline V gene has CDR1 SGHAT and CDR2 FQNNGV. Trimming took off 1 base at V and 3 bases at J, with 9 bases between the two ends. The DNA for the CDR3 is TGTGCCAGCAGCTTAGCTCCGGGGTACACTGAAGCTTTCTTT. It yields the protein CASSLAPGYTEAFF. The entire variable domain, with the rest obtained from reference TRBV11-2 and TRBJ1-1, is as follows: EAGVAQSPRYKIIEKRQSVAFWCNPISGHATLYWYQQILGQGPKLLIQFQNNGVVDDSQLPKDRFSAERLKGVDSTLKIQPAKLEDSAVYLCASSLAPGYTEAFFGQGTRLTVV.

There are a few counts of this clonotype. The chain employs TRBV20-1 and TRBJ2-1; D not resolved. The CDR3 contains 14 residues. Trimming took off 5 bases at V and 0 bases at J, with 11 bases between the two ends. The V gene's germline CDR1 is DFQATT and CDR2 SNEGSKA (reference sequence). The CDR3 DNA is TGCAGTGCTGGAACTACCAACTCCTACAATGAGCAGTTCTTC. Translated, it gives CSAGTTNSYNEQFF.